One sample yielded the 8 T cell receptor beta chains listed below, sequenced in a study of CD8 T cells in ankylosing spondylitis. MiXCR, applied by TCRdb to the 5' RACE reads, yields one record per CDR3 protein. Here the sample spans 25,000 to 35,000 distinct CDR3 sequences, 12% to 15% being singletons. Sequencing was carried out using blood. The origin of the receptors is a male donor with ankylosing spondylitis or in good health (not recorded which).

This clonotype was detected only a few times. J is TRBJ1-4 and V is TRBV28, with TRBD1 matching 10 bases. Germline lookup yields CDR1 MDHEN and CDR2 SYDVKM. Trimming took 6 bases from V and 8 from J; bases not matched to a gene: 9. The CDR3 consists of 15 residues. The CDR3 DNA reads as TGTGCCAGCAGCCTGCCCGGGACAGGGGTCGAAAAACTGTTTTTT. Encoded protein: CASSLPGTGVEKLFF.

J is TRBJ2-2 and V is TRBV28; D unresolved. Deletions cut 5 bases from V and 1 base from J, with 11 bases between. The CDR3 has 15 residues. Germline CDR1 is MDHEN and CDR2 is SYDVKM. In DNA, the CDR3 is TGTGCCAGCAGTATACCGGCAGGGAACACCGGGGAGCTGTTTTTT. It codes for CASSIPAGNTGELFF.

The gene calls are TRBV27 and TRBJ2-7; 9 bases map to TRBD1. This CDR3 contains 14 residues. V shed 3 bases, J shed 3 bases, and the junction held 3 bases outside the gene matches. Germline CDR1 reads MNHEY; CDR2 reads SMNVEV (reference sequence). DNA of the CDR3: TGTGCCAGCAGTTTTCGACAGGGGGGCTACGAGCAGTACGTC. Translation gives CASSFRQGGYEQYV.

The chain links TRBV20-1 to TRBJ2-3; 9 bases align to TRBD2. Germline CDR1 is DFQATT and CDR2 is SNEGSKA (reference sequence). This CDR3 comprises 15 residues. V lost 6 bases to trimming and J lost 0 bases; unmatched junction nucleotides: 7. This CDR3 is CSAKTSGRSTDTQYF. CDR3 DNA: TGCAGTGCAAAGACTAGCGGAAGGAGCACAGATACGCAGTATTTT.

This clonotype was counted a few times. This chain joins TRBV5-1 and TRBJ2-2, with D hard to call. CDR3 length: 13 residues. CDR1 and CDR2 from the germline V gene are SGHRS and YFSETQ. Deletions cut 7 bases from V and 1 base from J, with 8 bases between. The CDR3 bases are TGCGCCAGCGGCAACAAGAACACCGGGGAGCTGTTTTTT. Protein sequence: CASGNKNTGELFF.

A few counts support this clonotype. V usage is TRBV7-9 and J usage is TRBJ1-3; the D is unclear. V lost 11 bases and J lost 4, with 12 bases in between. Germline V CDR1 and CDR2: SEHNR, FQNEAQ (reference sequence). The CDR3 totals 12 residues. The CDR3 loop is CAGARLGNTIYF. The DNA for the CDR3 is TGTGCCGGAGCTCGCCTAGGAAACACCATATATTTT.

The gene calls are TRBV6-2 or TRBV6-3 and TRBJ1-6; D gene uncertain. CDR3 length equals 14 residues. In germline, CDR1 is MNHEY, CDR2 SVGEGT. Trimming pared 5 bases from V and 9 bases from J, leaving 14 bases between. CDR3 sequence: CASSPALAGSPLHF. As DNA, the CDR3 is TGTGCCAGCAGTCCCGCCCTCGCCGGTTCACCCCTCCACTTT.

This clonotype was found a few times. This sequence joins TRBV5-1 and TRBJ1-1, with D hard to call. There are 15 residues in the CDR3. V was pared by 4 bases and J by 0 bases, with 13 bases between. Germline values: CDR1 SGHRS, CDR2 YFSETQ. CDR3 sequence: CASSPGGFLNTEAFF. The CDR3 DNA follows: TGCGCCAGCAGCCCGGGAGGGTTTTTGAACACTGAAGCTTTCTTT. Combining the CDR3 with reference TRBV5-1 and TRBJ1-1 gives the whole variable domain KAGVTQTPRYLIKTRGQQVTLSCSPISGHRSVSWYQQTPGQGLQFLFEYFSETQRNKGNFPGRFSGRQFSNSRSEMNVSTLELGDSALYLCASSPGGFLNTEAFFGQGTRLTVV.